The source of this T cell receptor beta chain is a study of vaccination effects on CD4 cells after COVID-19. TCRdb's copy holds only in-frame clones and misses some; the assay was immunoSEQ multiplex PCR. The sample lists around 50,000 clones; over 60% were seen once. Following an approximately ten-day culture, CD4+ T cells were purified. Between March and December 2020, the person had a SARS-CoV-2 infection that PCR confirmed. Participants were vaccinated with two doses of either the BNT162b2 or mRNA-1273 vaccine. Turning to this clone: Its antigen remains unidentified.

CDR3 length: 17 residues. Per the germline V gene, CDR1 is SGHRS and CDR2 is YFSETQ. V was clipped by 0 bases and J by 1 base, with 14 bases between them. This TCR was recovered from a human donor who had a prior SARS-CoV-2 infection. The rearrangement links TRBV5-1 to TRBJ2-1; D not resolved. The specimen was CD4+ T cells from PBMCs cultured without peptide, collected after COVID-19 vaccination. CDR3 residues: CASSLAYGRQSYNEQFF. In DNA form, the CDR3 reads TGCGCCAGCAGCTTGGCGTACGGGCGCCAGTCCTACAATGAGCAGTTCTTC.